The clone carrying this T cell receptor beta chain was observed a single time. Here immunoSEQ multiplex PCR was the method, and the copy in TCRdb shows in-frame clones only, minus some. The sample carries fewer than 150,000 clones, approximately 81% recorded once. The record originates from a study of cytotoxic CD8 clonotypes in ibrutinib-treated CLL. The V and J ends lost 4 bases and 8 bases respectively, with 9 bases between them. This CDR3 comprises 12 residues. The material sequenced was PBMCs, taken after 24 months of ibrutinib treatment. This sequence was found in a human donor with chronic lymphocytic leukemia. This chain joins TRBV23-1 and TRBJ2-1; D tentatively fits TRBD1 or TRBD2 (5 bases each). TRBV23-1 carries the ORF label, with uncertain function. In nucleotides, the CDR3 is TGCGCCAGCAGTCTAGGGGACGATGAGCAGTTCTTC. Protein product: CASSLGDDEQFF.